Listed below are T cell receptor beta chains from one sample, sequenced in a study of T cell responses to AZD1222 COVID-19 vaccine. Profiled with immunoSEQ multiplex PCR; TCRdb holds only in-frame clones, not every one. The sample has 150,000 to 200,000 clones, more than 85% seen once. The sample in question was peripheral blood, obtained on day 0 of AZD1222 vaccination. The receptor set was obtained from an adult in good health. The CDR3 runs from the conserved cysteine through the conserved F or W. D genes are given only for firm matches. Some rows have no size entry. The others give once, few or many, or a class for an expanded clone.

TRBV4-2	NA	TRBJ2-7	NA	TGTGCCAGCAGCCAAGATCGAACTAATCGGTACGAGCAGTACTTC	CASSQDRTNRYEQYF
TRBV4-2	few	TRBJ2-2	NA	TGTGCCAGCAGCCAAGATCTAAGCGGGAACACCGGGGAGCTGTTTTTT	CASSQDLSGNTGELFF
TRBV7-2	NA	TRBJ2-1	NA	TGTGCCAGCAGTTCCAATATAGGGGCGTTCTACAATGAGCAGTTCTTC	CASSSNIGAFYNEQFF
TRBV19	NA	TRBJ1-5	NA	TGTGCCAGTAGTATAGTGCCGGGGAGTCAGCCCCAGCATTTT	CASSIVPGSQPQHF
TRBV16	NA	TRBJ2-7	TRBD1	TGTGCCAGCACATCTACAGAGGGACAGTTTTCCTACGAGCAGTACTTC	CASTSTEGQFSYEQYF
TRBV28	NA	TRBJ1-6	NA	TGTGCCAGCACCGAAGAGGGCCCCGTTTGGTCACCCCTCCACTTT	CASTEEGPVWSPLHF
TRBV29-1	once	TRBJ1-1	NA	TGCAGCGTTGAAGGGACACTGAACACTGAAGCTTTCTTT	CSVEGTLNTEAFF
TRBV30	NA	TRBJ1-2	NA	TGTGCCTGGATTCAGGAAGGGCCCTATGGCTACACCTTC	CAWIQEGPYGYTF
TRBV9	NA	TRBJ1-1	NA	TGTGCCAGCAGCGTAGATCCAGATCGGGGGACGGAGGCTGAAGCTTTCTTT	CASSVDPDRGTEAEAFF
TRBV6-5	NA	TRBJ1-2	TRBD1	TGTGCCAGCAGTAGGGACAGCTATGGCTACACCTTC	CASSRDSYGYTF
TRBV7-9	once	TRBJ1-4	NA	TGTGCCAGCAGCTTAGGGGTACGGGCGGATGAAAAACTGTTTTTT	CASSLGVRADEKLFF
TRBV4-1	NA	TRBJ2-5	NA	TGCGCCAGCAGCCAAGAGTCGGCTTCCCAAGAGACCCAGTACTTC	CASSQESASQETQYF
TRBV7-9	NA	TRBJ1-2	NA	TGTGCCAGCAGCTTAGGGACGGATGGCTACACCTTC	CASSLGTDGYTF
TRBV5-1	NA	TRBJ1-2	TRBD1	TGCGCCAGCAGCTTCCAGGGGGGAGCTAACTATGGCTACACCTTC	CASSFQGGANYGYTF
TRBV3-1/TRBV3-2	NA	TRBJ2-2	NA	TGTGCCAGCAGCCAAGTCTTAACAGGGCGCGGGGAGCTGTTTTTT	CASSQVLTGRGELFF
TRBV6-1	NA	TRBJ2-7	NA	TGTGCCAGCAGCTGGGGGTACGACGAGCAGTACTTC	CASSWGYDEQYF
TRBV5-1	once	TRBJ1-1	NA	TGCGCCAGCAGCTTGTTGTCTTCGGGGGCGACTGAAGCTTTCTTT	CASSLLSSGATEAFF